Each of the 3 T cell receptor beta chains below was sequenced from the same sample in a study of blood T cell repertoires in COVID-19. Produced via immunoSEQ multiplex PCR; TCRdb's table is partial and in-frame only. The sample contains around 450,000 clones, approximately 90% of which appear only once. The sample was peripheral blood. These TCRs come from a woman aged 25 to 39 with acute or convalescent COVID-19.

This clone showed up just a few times. The rearrangement uses TRBV28 and TRBJ1-5; no clear D. This CDR3 contains 15 residues. Per germline, CDR1 MDHEN and CDR2 SYDVKM. V lost 7 bases and J 4 bases, leaving 17 bases between the germline ends. DNA of the CDR3: TGTGCCAGCACCGCCGGCGGTGGGTCTAATCAGCCCCAGCATTTT. It codes for CASTAGGGSNQPQHF.

The V and J genes are TRBV7-3 and TRBJ2-1, with 9 positions matching TRBD2. The V gene's germline CDR1 is SGHTA and CDR2 FQGTGA. The CDR3 consists of 15 residues. V lost 5 bases to trimming and J lost 6 bases; unmatched junction nucleotides: 8. This CDR3 reads CASSRSGGSSNEQFF. CDR3 DNA sequence: TGTGCCAGCAGCCGTAGCGGGGGCTCTTCCAATGAGCAGTTCTTC.

J is TRBJ1-2 and V is TRBV6-5; 7 bases match TRBD1. J lost 8 bases, V lost 6 bases, and 9 bases had no gene match. The CDR3 loop spans 13 amino acids. The germline V gene encodes CDR1 MNHEY and CDR2 SVGAGI. DNA for the CDR3: TGTGCCAGCAGCCCCGGACAGGCCCTGGGCTACACCTTC. Its protein is CASSPGQALGYTF.